The rows below give T cell receptor beta chains drawn from one sample of a study of shared clonotypes between healthy human individuals. Repertoires were generated with immunoSEQ multiplex PCR, while TCRdb's copy carries only in-frame clones and drops some. The sample contains about 1.1 million clones, around three quarters of which appear only once. Specimen: memory CD4+ T cells from PBMCs. These TCRs come from a man aged 18 to 29 in good health. Some clones in this sample may be carry-over from other donors' samples. CDR3s include the opening cysteine and the closing phenylalanine or tryptophan. Fields, in order: V gene, D gene, clone size, J gene, CDR3 protein, CDR3 DNA. D genes are given only for firm matches. Rows give clone size only sometimes, using once, few, many, or a class for an expanded clone.

TRBV28,.,.,TRBJ1-6,CASQSGTAGSPLHF,TGTGCCAGCCAAAGTGGCACAGCCGGGTCACCCCTCCACTTT
TRBV28,.,.,TRBJ2-2,CASTSVGGKTGELFF,TGTGCCAGCACCTCCGTCGGAGGTAAAACCGGGGAGCTGTTTTTT
TRBV19,TRBD1,.,TRBJ2-4,CASSQWTGDANIQYF,TGTGCCAGTAGTCAGTGGACAGGGGACGCAAACATTCAGTACTTC
TRBV27,TRBD1,.,TRBJ1-2,CASGAWQGGMSYGYTF,TGTGCCAGCGGGGCCTGGCAGGGGGGGATGAGCTATGGCTACACCTTC
TRBV19,.,.,TRBJ1-2,CASSIQMAAYGYTF,TGTGCCAGTAGTATTCAAATGGCAGCCTATGGCTACACCTTC
TRBV18,.,.,TRBJ2-2,CASSPRTGTGELFF,TGTGCCAGCTCACCACGAACAGGTACCGGGGAGCTGTTTTTT
TRBV5-1,.,.,TRBJ2-1,CASHDRSSYNEQFF,TGCGCCAGCCACGACCGTAGCTCCTACAATGAGCAGTTCTTC
TRBV4-2,.,.,TRBJ2-1,CASSLVGGGPDEQFF,TGTGCCAGCAGCCTTGTAGGAGGAGGACCTGATGAGCAGTTCTTC
TRBV7-9,TRBD1,once,TRBJ2-7,CASSPSPGQGAYEQYF,TGTGCCAGCAGTCCCTCCCCGGGACAGGGTGCTTACGAGCAGTACTTC
TRBV19,.,.,TRBJ1-1,CASRPVTVSTEAFF,TGTGCCAGTAGGCCCGTAACGGTGAGCACTGAAGCTTTCTTT